The 10 T cell receptor beta chains reported below all come from one sample, sequenced in a study of PD-L1 blockade in urothelial cancer (dated by TCRdb to the late 2010s). The method was the immunoSEQ multiplex PCR assay. In TCRdb, the immuneACCESS table is reduced to in-frame sequences with V and J assigned. These tables do not hold every clone; where another copy was compared, an unresolved V gene accounts for under half, and the others remain unexplained. This sample gives about 30,000 clones in total; 85% to 90% of them show up just once. Clones ranked in the top ten supply under 4.5% of the sample. The sequences come from PBMCs, collected around atezolizumab (anti-PD-L1) treatment. The receptors were gathered from a man between 45 and 60 years old with urothelial cancer.

This chain joins TRBV20-1 and TRBJ2-3; no clear D. Germline values: CDR1 DFQATT, CDR2 SNEGSKA (reference sequence). Trimming removed 4 bases at V and 3 bases at J, with 5 bases between. The CDR3 loop spans 11 amino acids. Written as DNA, the CDR3 is TGCAGTGCTACCATTACAGATACGCAGTATTTT. As protein: CSATITDTQYF.

The gene calls are TRBV19 and TRBJ2-5; weak D call: TRBD2 (6 bases). The V gene lost 4 bases and the J gene lost 2 bases, with 8 bases spanning the gap. The length of the CDR3 is 13 residues. The germline V gene encodes CDR1 LNHDA and CDR2 SQIVND (reference sequence). As DNA, the CDR3 is TGTGCCAGTAGTAAGGAGGGTCAAGAGACCCAGTACTTC. Amino acid sequence: CASSKEGQETQYF.

The V and J genes are TRBV10-3 and TRBJ1-2; D unclear. The CDR3 consists of 13 residues. Germline V lookup: CDR1 ENHRY, CDR2 SYGVKD. V was pared by 4 bases and J by 7 bases, with 13 bases between. The CDR3: CAISGSREAGYTF. In DNA, the CDR3 is TGTGCCATCAGTGGGTCGAGGGAAGCTGGCTACACCTTC.

This chain connects TRBV4-1 to TRBJ2-1; 9 nucleotides match TRBD2. J was trimmed by 0 bases and V by 4 bases; bases with no gene match: 19. This CDR3 has 21 amino acids. Germline lookup yields CDR1 MGHRA and CDR2 YSYEKL. DNA of the CDR3: TGCGCCAGCAGCCGACGAGAAGGCGGGAGGGCCGACTTAAGCTCCTACAATGAGCAGTTCTTC. It is translated as CASSRREGGRADLSSYNEQFF.

This clone came up once. The V gene is TRBV27, the J gene TRBJ2-1; D might be TRBD1 (5 bases). The V gene's germline CDR1 is MNHEY and CDR2 SMNVEV (reference sequence). V was clipped by 4 bases and J by 4 bases, with 8 bases between them. The CDR3 loop spans 13 amino acids. CDR3 sequence reads: CASSWGFYNEQFF. CDR3 nucleotide sequence: TGTGCCAGCAGTTGGGGCTTTTACAATGAGCAGTTCTTC.

The chain combines TRBV9 with TRBJ2-1; TRBD2 agrees at 7 bases. V dropped 0 bases and J dropped 5; count of bases not matched to a gene: 8. CDR1 is SGDLS and CDR2 is YYNGEE in the germline V gene. The length of the CDR3 is 16 residues. CDR3 nucleotides: TGTGCCAGCAGCGTAGCGGTCGGGGGGACCCACAATGAGCAGTTCTTC. Translation gives CASSVAVGGTHNEQFF.

A single count supports this clone. This rearrangement joins TRBV2 to TRBJ1-2; 8 nucleotides agree with TRBD1. Trimming took 3 bases from V and 1 from J; bases not matched to a gene: 1. The CDR3 consists of 14 residues. In germline, CDR1 is SNHLY, CDR2 FYNNEI. CDR3 nucleotides: TGTGCCAGCAGTGAGGGACAGGATAACTATGGCTACACCTTC. Translating it yields CASSEGQDNYGYTF.

CDR3 coding DNA: TGTGCCAGCACCCCCCTGACTAGCGCCGAAGGGGAGCTGTTTTTT. This encodes CASTPLTSAEGELFF. The rearrangement joins TRBV6-1 to TRBJ2-2, with 8 bases aligning to TRBD2. Trimming cost V 7 bases and J 8 bases; bases outside gene matches: 12. Germline V gene lookup returns CDR1 MNHNS and CDR2 SASEGT. CDR3 size: 15 residues.

The chain combines TRBV6-5 with TRBJ2-1; 11 nucleotides match TRBD2. V was pared by 4 bases and J by 5 bases, with 7 bases of the junction left unmatched. The CDR3 has 16 amino acids. Germline CDR1 MNHEY, CDR2 SVGAGI. In nucleotides, the CDR3 is TGTGCCAGCAGTTCCTTAGGGACTAGCGGTAACAATGAGCAGTTCTTC. Protein: CASSSLGTSGNNEQFF.

The V call is TRBV25-1, the J call TRBJ1-3; tentatively, D is TRBD1 (6 bases). The ends were cut back, 6 bases at V and 2 bases at J, with 11 bases in the middle. CDR1 MGHDK and CDR2 SYGVNS come from the germline V gene. The CDR3 covers 14 residues. The CDR3 region is CASRKTGAGNTIYF. CDR3 nucleotides: TGTGCCAGCAGAAAGACAGGTGCTGGAAACACCATATATTTT.